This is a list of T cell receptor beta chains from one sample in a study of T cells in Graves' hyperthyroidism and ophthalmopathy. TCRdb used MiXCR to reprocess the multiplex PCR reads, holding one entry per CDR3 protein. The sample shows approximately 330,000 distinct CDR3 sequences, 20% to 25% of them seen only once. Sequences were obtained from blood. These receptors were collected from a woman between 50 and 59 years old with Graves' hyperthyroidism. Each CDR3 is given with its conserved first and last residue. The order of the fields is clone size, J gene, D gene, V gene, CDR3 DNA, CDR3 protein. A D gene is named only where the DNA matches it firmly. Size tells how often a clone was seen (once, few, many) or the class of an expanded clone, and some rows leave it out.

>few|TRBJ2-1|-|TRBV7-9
TGTGCCAGCAGCCCGCGGGGGAGGGGGCATTACAATGAGCAGTTCTTC
CASSPRGRGHYNEQFF
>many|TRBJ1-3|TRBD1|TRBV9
TGTGCCAGCAGCCCTCAGGGGGCCGACTCTGGAAACACCATATATTTT
CASSPQGADSGNTIYF
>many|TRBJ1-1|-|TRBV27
TGTGCCAGCAGCTTAAAAGGGGGGGCTTTGTGGATGAACACTGAAGCTTTCTTT
CASSLKGGALWMNTEAFF
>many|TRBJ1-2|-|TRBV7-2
TGTGCCAGCAGCTTAATGGGTAGTAGGGTTGGCTACACCTTC
CASSLMGSRVGYTF
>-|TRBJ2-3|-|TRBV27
TGTGCCAGCAGTCTCCGGGACCCATACACAGATACGCAGTATTTT
CASSLRDPYTDTQYF
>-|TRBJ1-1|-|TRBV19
TGTGCCAGTAGTCTTCCCCGGGTAGGGAACACTGAAGCTTTCTTT
CASSLPRVGNTEAFF
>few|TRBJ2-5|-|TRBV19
TGTGCCAGTAGCCCAGGACAGAAGTTACAAGAGACCCAGTACTTC
CASSPGQKLQETQYF
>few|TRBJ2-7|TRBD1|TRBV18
TGTGCCAGCTCACGACAAAGTAAGGGGGCATCCTACGAGCAGTACTTC
CASSRQSKGASYEQYF
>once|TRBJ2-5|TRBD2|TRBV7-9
TGTGCCAGCAGTTTCAAGCGGGGCGTAAGCCAAGAGACCCAGTACTTC
CASSFKRGVSQETQYF
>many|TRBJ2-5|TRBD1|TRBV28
TGTGCCAGCAGTTCTACCGGGACAGCCCAAGAGACCCAGTACTTC
CASSSTGTAQETQYF
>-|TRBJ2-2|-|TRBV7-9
TGTGCCAGCAGCTTACCCTCCGGGGAGCTGTTTTTT
CASSLPSGELFF
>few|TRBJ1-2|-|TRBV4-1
TGCGCCAGCAGCCAAGAAAAATGGAGGGCACTTGAATCTAACTATGGCTACACCTTC
CASSQEKWRALESNYGYTF
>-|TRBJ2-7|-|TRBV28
TGTGCCAGCAGCCTCGGACTGTGGGAGGAAAACTACGAGCAGTACTTC
CASSLGLWEENYEQYF
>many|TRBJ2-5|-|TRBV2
TGTGCCAGCAGTGAAGCAAAACAGGTCTGGGGAGAGACCCAGTACTTC
CASSEAKQVWGETQYF
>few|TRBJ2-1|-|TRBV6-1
TGTGCCAGCAGTGAACTTCTTTGGCAGGGACTGGATGAGCAGTTCTTC
CASSELLWQGLDEQFF
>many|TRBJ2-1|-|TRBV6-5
TGTGCCAGCAGTTACGGGGGCCTCAATGAGCAGTTCTTC
CASSYGGLNEQFF
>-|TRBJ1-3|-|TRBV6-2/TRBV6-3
TGTGCCAGCAGGCACCGGGACGGAAACTCTGGAAACACCATATATTTT
CASRHRDGNSGNTIYF
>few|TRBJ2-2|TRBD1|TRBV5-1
TGCGCCAGCAGGGGACAGGGACCCCCCACCGGGGAGCTGTTTTTT
CASRGQGPPTGELFF
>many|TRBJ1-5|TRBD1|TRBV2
TGTGCCAGCACTGGGACAGGGGTTCAGCCCCAGCATTTT
CASTGTGVQPQHF
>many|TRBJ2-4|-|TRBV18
TGTGCCAGCTCACCAATCGAGGGGGTTGTCATTCAGTACTTC
CASSPIEGVVIQYF
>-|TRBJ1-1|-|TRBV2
TGTGCCAGCAGTCGAGCAGGGGTACCGAACACTGAAGCTTTCTTT
CASSRAGVPNTEAFF
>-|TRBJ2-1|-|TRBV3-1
TGTGCCAGCAGCCAGGGGTCCGAGCGGTTCTTC
CASSQGSERFF
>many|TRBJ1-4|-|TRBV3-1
TGTGCCAGCAGCCGAGCAGGGGAGGGGACTGAAAAACTGTTTTTT
CASSRAGEGTEKLFF
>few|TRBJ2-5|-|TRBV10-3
TGTGCCATCAGTGAGTACATCCAAGAGACCCAGTACTTC
CAISEYIQETQYF
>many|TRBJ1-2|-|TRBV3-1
TGTGCCAGCAGCCAAACCTATGGCTACACCTTC
CASSQTYGYTF
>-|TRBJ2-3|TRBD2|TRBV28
TGTGCCAGCAGCACACGACTCTATAGCGGGAGTGGCACAGATACGCAGTATTTT
CASSTRLYSGSGTDTQYF
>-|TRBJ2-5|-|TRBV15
TGTGCCACCAGCGCGGGACCGCATGGGGGAGAGACCCAGTACTTC
CATSAGPHGGETQYF
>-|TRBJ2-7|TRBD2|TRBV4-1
TGCGCCAGCAGCCAAGTCGGGACTAGCGGACGGGAGCAGTACTTC
CASSQVGTSGREQYF
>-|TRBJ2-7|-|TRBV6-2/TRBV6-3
TGTGCCAGTGCGGGCGGAACCTACGAGCAGTACTTC
CASAGGTYEQYF
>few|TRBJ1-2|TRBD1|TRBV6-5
TGTGCCAGCAGTTACCTCCTTCGGGACAGGAACTATGGCTACACCTTC
CASSYLLRDRNYGYTF
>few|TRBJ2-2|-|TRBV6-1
TGTGCCGTACGGAACACCGGGGAGCTGTTTTTT
CAVRNTGELFF
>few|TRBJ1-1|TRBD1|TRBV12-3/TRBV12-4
TGTGCCAGCAGGCGGACAGGAATTAAGGGTGAAGCTTTCTTT
CASRRTGIKGEAFF
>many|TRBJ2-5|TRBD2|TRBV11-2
TGTGCCAGCACTGGGGGGGTCCAAGAGACCCAGTACTTC
CASTGGVQETQYF
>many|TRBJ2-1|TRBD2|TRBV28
TGTGCCAGCAGTTTAAGGACTAGACTTTACAATGAGCAGTTCTTC
CASSLRTRLYNEQFF
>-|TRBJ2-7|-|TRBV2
TGTGCCAGCAGTATCGGACGGAACTACGAGCAGTACTTC
CASSIGRNYEQYF
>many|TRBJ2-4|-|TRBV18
TGTGCCAGCTCACCCCAGGACAGCCAAAACATTCAGTACTTC
CASSPQDSQNIQYF